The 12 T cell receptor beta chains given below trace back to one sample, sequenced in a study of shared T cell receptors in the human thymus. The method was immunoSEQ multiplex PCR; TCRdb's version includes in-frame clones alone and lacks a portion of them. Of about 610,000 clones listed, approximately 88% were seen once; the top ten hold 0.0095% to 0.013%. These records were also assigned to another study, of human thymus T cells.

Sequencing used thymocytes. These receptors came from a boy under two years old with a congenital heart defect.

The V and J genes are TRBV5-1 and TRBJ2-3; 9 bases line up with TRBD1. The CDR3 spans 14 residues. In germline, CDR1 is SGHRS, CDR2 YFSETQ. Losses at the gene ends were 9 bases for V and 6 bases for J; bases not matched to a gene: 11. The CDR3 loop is CATRGQGMGDTQYF. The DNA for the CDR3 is TGCGCCACCAGAGGACAGGGGATGGGGGATACGCAGTATTTT.

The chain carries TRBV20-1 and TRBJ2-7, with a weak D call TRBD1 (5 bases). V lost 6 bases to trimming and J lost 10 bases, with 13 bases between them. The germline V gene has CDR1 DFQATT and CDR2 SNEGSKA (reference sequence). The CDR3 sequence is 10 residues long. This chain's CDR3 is CSAAGLFQYF. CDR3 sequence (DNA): TGCAGTGCGGCAGGGTTATTCCAGTACTTC.

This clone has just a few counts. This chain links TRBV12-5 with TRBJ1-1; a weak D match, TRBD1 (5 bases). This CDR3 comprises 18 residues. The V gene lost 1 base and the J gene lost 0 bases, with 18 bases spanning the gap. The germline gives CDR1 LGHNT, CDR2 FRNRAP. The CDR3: CASGLEGHPKEVNTEAFF. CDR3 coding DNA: TGTGCTAGTGGTTTGGAAGGACACCCGAAAGAGGTGAACACTGAAGCTTTCTTT.

This CDR3 reads CSASIGQDWPSYEQYF. In DNA form, the CDR3 reads TGCAGCGCCTCAATCGGACAGGACTGGCCCTCCTACGAGCAGTACTTC. The chain combines TRBV29-1 with TRBJ2-7; 7 positions agree with TRBD1. The junction had 15 bases not matched to a gene; V was cut back by 7 bases and J by 0 bases. Germline CDR1 reads SQVTM; CDR2 reads ANQGSEA. This CDR3 comprises 16 residues.

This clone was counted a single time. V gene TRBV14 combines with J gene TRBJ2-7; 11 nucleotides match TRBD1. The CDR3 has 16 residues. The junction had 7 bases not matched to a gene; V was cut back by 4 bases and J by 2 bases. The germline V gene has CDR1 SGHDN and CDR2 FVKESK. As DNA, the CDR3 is TGTGCCAGCAGCCGGGGACAGGGGGTTAAGACCTACGAGCAGTACTTC. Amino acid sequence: CASSRGQGVKTYEQYF.

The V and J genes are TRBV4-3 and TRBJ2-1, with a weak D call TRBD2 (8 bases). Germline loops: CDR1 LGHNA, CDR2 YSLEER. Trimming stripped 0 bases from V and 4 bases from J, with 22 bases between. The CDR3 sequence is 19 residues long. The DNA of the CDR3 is TGCGCCAGCAGCCAAGAAGGGGGCCGACTAGCGTGGGGGTACAATGAGCAGTTCTTC. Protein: CASSQEGGRLAWGYNEQFF.

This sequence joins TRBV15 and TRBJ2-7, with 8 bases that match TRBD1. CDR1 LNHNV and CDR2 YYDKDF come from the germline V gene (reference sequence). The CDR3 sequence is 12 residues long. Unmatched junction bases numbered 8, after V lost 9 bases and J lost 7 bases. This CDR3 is CATGQGIREQYF. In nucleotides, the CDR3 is TGTGCCACAGGACAGGGAATAAGAGAGCAGTACTTC.

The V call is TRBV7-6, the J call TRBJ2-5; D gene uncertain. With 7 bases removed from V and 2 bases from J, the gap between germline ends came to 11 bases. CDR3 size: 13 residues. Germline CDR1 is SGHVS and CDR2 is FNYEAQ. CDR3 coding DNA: TGTGCCAGCACCTATACGTCTCAAGAGACCCAGTACTTC. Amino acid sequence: CASTYTSQETQYF.

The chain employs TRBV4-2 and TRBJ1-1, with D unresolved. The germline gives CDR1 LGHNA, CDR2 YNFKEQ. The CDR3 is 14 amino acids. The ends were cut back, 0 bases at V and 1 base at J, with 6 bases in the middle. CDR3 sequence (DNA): TGTGCCAGCAGCCAAGATTGGAGGAACACTGAAGCTTTCTTT. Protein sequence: CASSQDWRNTEAFF.

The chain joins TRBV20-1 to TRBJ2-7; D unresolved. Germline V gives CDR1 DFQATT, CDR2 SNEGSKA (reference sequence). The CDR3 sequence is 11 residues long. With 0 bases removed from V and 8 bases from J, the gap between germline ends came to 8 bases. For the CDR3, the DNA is TGCAGTGCTAGAGATACAACCCAGCAGTACTTC. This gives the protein CSARDTTQQYF.

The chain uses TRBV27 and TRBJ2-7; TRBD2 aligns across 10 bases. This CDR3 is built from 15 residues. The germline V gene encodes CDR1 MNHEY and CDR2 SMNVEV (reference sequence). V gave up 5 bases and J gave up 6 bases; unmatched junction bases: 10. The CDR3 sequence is CASSPLAGVPFEQYF. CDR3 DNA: TGTGCCAGCAGTCCCCTAGCGGGAGTCCCCTTCGAGCAGTACTTC.

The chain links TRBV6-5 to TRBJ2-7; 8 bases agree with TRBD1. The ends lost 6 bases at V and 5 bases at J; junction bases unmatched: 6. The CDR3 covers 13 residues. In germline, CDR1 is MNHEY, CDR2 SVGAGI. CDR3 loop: CASSRTGYNEQYF. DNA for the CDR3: TGTGCCAGCAGCCGGACAGGGTACAACGAGCAGTACTTC.